The 20 T cell receptor beta chains below come from one sample, sequenced in a study of blood T cell repertoires in COVID-19. Assay: immunoSEQ multiplex PCR; the TCRdb copy retains only in-frame clones and omits some. The table shows more than 250,000 clones, with about 92% occurring only once. Sequences were obtained from PBMCs or T cells enriched from blood (not recorded which). The receptors originated from a woman aged 30 to 39 who had recovered from COVID-19.

The chain carries TRBV19 and TRBJ1-3; D might be TRBD1 (6 bases). Germline assignment: CDR1 LNHDA and CDR2 SQIVND (reference sequence). The V and J ends lost 7 bases and 7 bases respectively, with 20 bases between them. CDR3 length equals 15 residues. CDR3 nucleotides: TGTGCCAGTACCGGCGGACTCAGGGGCTGGAACACCATATATTTT. It is translated as CASTGGLRGWNTIYF.

V usage is TRBV28 and J usage is TRBJ2-1; D unresolved. CDR3 length: 11 amino acids. V was shortened by 6 bases and J by 9 bases, with 9 bases between the two germline ends. CDR1 is MDHEN, CDR2 SYDVKM, per germline. Here the CDR3 DNA reads TGTGCCAGCAGCCCTTCGGTTGAGCAGTTCTTC. This gives the protein CASSPSVEQFF.

V and J are TRBV4-3 and TRBJ2-2; weak D call: TRBD2 (6 bases). Germline V gives CDR1 LGHNA, CDR2 YSLEER. There are 14 residues in the CDR3. The V gene lost 8 bases and the J gene lost 2 bases, with 12 bases spanning the gap. CDR3 loop: CASAPGVNTGELFF. The CDR3 bases are TGCGCCAGCGCACCGGGAGTTAACACCGGGGAGCTGTTTTTT.

This chain uses TRBV14 with TRBJ2-2; 7 bases match TRBD2. The CDR3 is 15 residues long. V was pared by 1 base and J by 4 bases, with 3 bases of the junction left unmatched. CDR1 and CDR2 (germline): SGHDN, FVKESK. CDR3 protein: CASSQVLAATGELFF. In DNA form, the CDR3 reads TGTGCCAGCAGCCAAGTTCTAGCGGCCACCGGGGAGCTGTTTTTT.

The chain recombines TRBV4-3 with TRBJ1-3; the D gene is possibly TRBD1 (5 bases). Trimming pared 4 bases from V and 7 bases from J, leaving 11 bases between. There are 13 residues in the CDR3. In germline, CDR1 is LGHNA, CDR2 YSLEER. The CDR3 reads CASSLHRGNTIYF. The CDR3 nucleotides read TGCGCCAGCAGCCTACATCGGGGGAACACCATATATTTT.

The V and J genes are TRBV11-3 and TRBJ2-7; D is possibly TRBD1 (5 bases). The CDR3 runs 16 residues. V was trimmed by 2 bases and J by 1 base, leaving 15 bases between them. CDR1 and CDR2 (germline): SGHNT, YENEEA. The CDR3: CASSLRYGHVSYEQYF. As DNA, the CDR3 is TGTGCCAGCAGCTTAAGATACGGACACGTATCCTACGAGCAGTACTTC.

The chain has TRBV2 and TRBJ2-1; possible D gene TRBD1, 5 bases. Per the germline V gene, CDR1 is SNHLY and CDR2 is FYNNEI. The CDR3 extends over 16 amino acids. V lost 4 bases and J lost 4, with 17 bases in between. The CDR3: CASSGLRQLLYNEQFF. DNA for the CDR3: TGTGCCAGCAGTGGACTCAGACAGCTACTTTACAATGAGCAGTTCTTC.

The chain recombines TRBV7-9 with TRBJ1-2; D gene ambiguous. There are 13 residues in the CDR3. CDR1 and CDR2 from the germline V gene are SEHNR and FQNEAQ (reference sequence). V was trimmed by 3 bases and J by 4 bases, leaving 9 bases between them. CDR3 DNA: TGTGCCAGCAGCTTCGAGGGCAGCTATGGCTACACCTTC. It is translated as CASSFEGSYGYTF.

The V and J genes are TRBV25-1 and TRBJ1-2, with D possibly TRBD1 on 5 matching bases. The CDR3 is 16 amino acids. With 1 base removed from V and 6 bases from J, the gap between germline ends came to 18 bases. Germline CDR1 reads MGHDK; CDR2 reads SYGVNS. CDR3 region: CASSEFGPAGTDGYTF. The CDR3 region has the DNA TGTGCCAGCAGTGAATTTGGGCCGGCGGGGACGGATGGCTACACCTTC.

V is TRBV5-1 and J is TRBJ2-1; the D gene is possibly TRBD2 (5 bases). The CDR3 loop spans 14 amino acids. CDR1 is SGHRS and CDR2 is YFSETQ in the germline V gene. V was clipped by 6 bases and J by 5 bases, with 15 bases between them. Written as DNA, the CDR3 is TGCGCCAGCATTCGCCGAGGAGGAGACAATGAGCAGTTCTTC. Translating gives CASIRRGGDNEQFF.

The V and J genes are TRBV9 and TRBJ2-1, with 8 positions matching TRBD2. Germline V gene sequence: CDR1 SGDLS, CDR2 YYNGEE. CDR3 length equals 15 residues. With V trimmed by 4 bases and J by 1 base, 4 bases remained unmatched. The CDR3 is CASSQRGGSYNEQFF. CDR3 bases: TGTGCCAGCAGCCAACGGGGGGGATCCTACAATGAGCAGTTCTTC.

The chain recombines TRBV28 with TRBJ2-5; the D gene is possibly TRBD1 (7 bases). This CDR3 has 13 amino acids. The germline CDR1 and CDR2 sequences are MDHEN and SYDVKM. Trimming pared 1 base from V and 5 bases from J, leaving 8 bases between. CDR3 sequence: CASSLSGGETQYF. CDR3 DNA sequence: TGTGCCAGCAGTTTATCAGGGGGGGAGACCCAGTACTTC.

The chain combines TRBV4-2 with TRBJ1-2; 7 nucleotides line up with TRBD1. The junction had 7 bases not matched to a gene; V was cut back by 4 bases and J by 8 bases. CDR3 length: 13 residues. The germline V gene has CDR1 LGHNA and CDR2 YNFKEQ. This chain's CDR3 is CASSPRQGDGYTF. DNA of the CDR3: TGTGCCAGCAGCCCACGACAGGGTGACGGCTACACCTTC.

The chain uses TRBV5-8 and TRBJ2-5; TRBD1 agrees at 7 bases. CDR1 is SGHTS and CDR2 is YDEGEE in the germline V gene. The length of the CDR3 is 16 residues. Trimming at V came to 4 bases and at J to 4 bases, leaving 13 bases not matched to a gene. This CDR3 is CASSPTGTAAGETQYF. The DNA of the CDR3 is TGTGCCAGCAGCCCTACCGGGACAGCTGCGGGAGAGACCCAGTACTTC.

V usage is TRBV27 and J usage is TRBJ2-7; D ambiguous. This CDR3 region has 12 residues. The germline gives CDR1 MNHEY, CDR2 SMNVEV (reference sequence). The ends were cut back, 5 bases at V and 2 bases at J, with 7 bases in the middle. CDR3 residues: CASSGRTYEQYF. The CDR3 nucleotides are TGTGCCAGCAGTGGCAGGACCTACGAGCAGTACTTC.

V usage is TRBV27 and J usage is TRBJ2-1; 12 positions match TRBD2. Trimming removed 5 bases from V and 7 bases from J; junction bases left unmatched: 6. The germline CDR1 and CDR2 sequences are MNHEY and SMNVEV (reference sequence). The CDR3 is 15 amino acids. The CDR3 nucleotides are TGTGCCAGCAGTCCTGGGACTAGCGGGTGGAATGAGCAGTTCTTC. Protein product: CASSPGTSGWNEQFF.

This sequence joins TRBV7-9 and TRBJ2-2; D is possibly TRBD2 (6 bases). The V end was cut by 5 bases, the J end by 4 bases, with 17 bases between. The CDR3 runs to 16 residues. CDR1 is SEHNR, CDR2 FQNEAQ, per germline (reference sequence). CDR3 residues: CASSGGTNLATGELFF. The CDR3 coding sequence is TGTGCCAGCAGCGGGGGGACCAACCTCGCCACCGGGGAGCTGTTTTTT.

This clone was recorded only once. The V call is TRBV5-6, the J call TRBJ2-1; D call uncertain. The CDR3 is 14 amino acids. The V end lost 0 bases, the J end lost 3 bases, and 7 bases lay between the germline ends. Germline CDR1 is SGHDT and CDR2 is YYEEEE. The CDR3 DNA sequence: TGTGCCAGCAGCTTGGGGCCATACTACAATGAGCAGTTCTTC. Residues: CASSLGPYYNEQFF.

J is TRBJ2-1 and V is TRBV5-6, with 7 bases aligning to TRBD1. The CDR3 spans 14 residues. Germline values: CDR1 SGHDT, CDR2 YYEEEE. V lost 4 bases to trimming and J lost 5 bases; unmatched junction nucleotides: 6. The DNA for the CDR3 is TGTGCCAGCAGCCAAGAGGACAGGAACAATGAGCAGTTCTTC. This gives the protein CASSQEDRNNEQFF.

The chain links TRBV7-8 to TRBJ2-7; 12 bases agree with TRBD2. Germline V gene lookup returns CDR1 SGHVS and CDR2 FQNEAQ. The V and J ends lost 5 bases and 4 bases, in that order; junction bases with no gene match: 9. This CDR3 comprises 16 residues. The CDR3 loop is CASSPKGTSGRYEQYF. CDR3 in DNA: TGTGCCAGCAGCCCCAAGGGGACTAGCGGGCGGTACGAGCAGTACTTC.